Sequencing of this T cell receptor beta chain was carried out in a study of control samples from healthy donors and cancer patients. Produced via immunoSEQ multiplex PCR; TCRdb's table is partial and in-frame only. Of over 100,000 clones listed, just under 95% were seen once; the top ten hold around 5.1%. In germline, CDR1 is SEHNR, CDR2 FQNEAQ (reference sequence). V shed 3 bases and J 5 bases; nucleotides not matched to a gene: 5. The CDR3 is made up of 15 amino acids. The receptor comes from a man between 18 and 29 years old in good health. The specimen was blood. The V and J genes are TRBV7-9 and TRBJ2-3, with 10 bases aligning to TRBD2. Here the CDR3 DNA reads TGTGCCAGCAGCTTCCTAGCGGGGGTGTTAGATACGCAGTATTTT. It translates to CASSFLAGVLDTQYF.